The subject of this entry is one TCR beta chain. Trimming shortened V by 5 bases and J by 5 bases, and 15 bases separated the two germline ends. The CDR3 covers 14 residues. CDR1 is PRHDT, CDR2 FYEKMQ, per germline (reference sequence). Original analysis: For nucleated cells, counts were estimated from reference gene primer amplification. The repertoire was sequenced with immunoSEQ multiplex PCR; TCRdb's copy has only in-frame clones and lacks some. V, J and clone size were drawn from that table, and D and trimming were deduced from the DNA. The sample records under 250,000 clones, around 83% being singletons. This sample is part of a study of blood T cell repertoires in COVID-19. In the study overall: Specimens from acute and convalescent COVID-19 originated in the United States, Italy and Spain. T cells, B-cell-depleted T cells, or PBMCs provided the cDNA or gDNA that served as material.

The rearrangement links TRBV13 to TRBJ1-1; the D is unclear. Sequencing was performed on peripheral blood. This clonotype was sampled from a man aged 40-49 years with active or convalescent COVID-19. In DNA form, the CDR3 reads TGTGCCAGCAGCCGGACGGGGATTGGGACTGAAGCTTTCTTT. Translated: CASSRTGIGTEAFF.